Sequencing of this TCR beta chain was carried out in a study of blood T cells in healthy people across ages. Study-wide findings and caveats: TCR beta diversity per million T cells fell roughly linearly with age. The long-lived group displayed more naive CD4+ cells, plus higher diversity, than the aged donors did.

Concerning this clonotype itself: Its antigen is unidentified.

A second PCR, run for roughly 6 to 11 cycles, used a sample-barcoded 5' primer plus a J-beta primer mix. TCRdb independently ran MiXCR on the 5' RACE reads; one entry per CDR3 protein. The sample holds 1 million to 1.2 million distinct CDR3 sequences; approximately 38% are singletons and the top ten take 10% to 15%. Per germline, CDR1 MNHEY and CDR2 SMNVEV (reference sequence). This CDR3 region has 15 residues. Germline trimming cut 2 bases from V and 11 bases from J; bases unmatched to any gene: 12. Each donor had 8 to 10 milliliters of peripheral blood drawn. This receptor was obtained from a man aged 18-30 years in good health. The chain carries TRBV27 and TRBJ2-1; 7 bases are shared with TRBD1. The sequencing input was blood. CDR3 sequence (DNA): TGTGCCAGCAGTTTAAGGTACAGGGGAACCAGTCAGCAGTTCTTC. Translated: CASSLRYRGTSQQFF.